This T cell receptor beta chain was identified in a study of blood T cells in healthy people across ages. Together with a sample-barcoded 5' primer, a J-beta primer mix was included in a second PCR lasting about 7 to 12 cycles. TCRdb recomputed calls from the 5' RACE reads with MiXCR, one row per CDR3 protein. The sample yields 540,000 or so distinct CDR3 sequences, approximately 25% seen once. This clonotype turned up a few times. The CDR3 loop spans 16 amino acids. Germline CDR1 and CDR2: SGHDN and FVKESK. V gave up 3 bases and J gave up 5 bases, with 17 bases separating them. This sample also appeared in a second study, on T cells of mothers and their children.

This TCR came from a boy aged 10-17 years in good health. This chain joins TRBV14 and TRBJ1-5; D may be TRBD1 (5 bases). Sequencing was performed on blood. This chain's CDR3 is CASSQGDGRPDQPQHF. The DNA for the CDR3 is TGTGCCAGCAGCCAGGGGGACGGACGACCGGATCAGCCCCAGCATTTT.